The rows below give T cell receptor beta chains drawn from one sample of a study of CD8+ T cells in alopecia areata. The protocol was immunoSEQ multiplex PCR, while the TCRdb copy is restricted to in-frame clones and leaves out a portion. The sample holds about 200,000 clones, approximately 38% seen once. Sequenced here: CD4+ T cells sorted from blood, sampled at roughly week 30, from a patient treated with tofacitinib. The receptors here all came from a human donor with alopecia areata. Both conserved end residues are part of each CDR3. D genes are given only for firm matches. The size of a clone is reported for some rows only, either as once, few or many, or as a class for expanded clones.

J	V	size	D	DNA	CDR3
TRBJ2-7	TRBV5-4	few	TRBD1	TGTGCCAGCAGCGTTCGGACAGGGAGAGCCTACGAGCAGTACTTC	CASSVRTGRAYEQYF
TRBJ2-3	TRBV6-6	.	TRBD1	TGTGCCACCACCCGACAGGGCTCGGATACGCAGTATTTT	CATTRQGSDTQYF
TRBJ1-4	TRBV30	.	TRBD1	TGTGCCTGGAGGCAAGGGACAGGGGTAAATGAAAAACTGTTTTTT	CAWRQGTGVNEKLFF
TRBJ1-1	TRBV13	.	.	TGTGCCAGCAGCCGTAAATTGAGGGGTACTGAAGCTTTCTTT	CASSRKLRGTEAFF
TRBJ2-3	TRBV6-5	.	.	TGTGCCAGCAGTGTAGTCGATACGCAGTATTTT	CASSVVDTQYF
TRBJ1-2	TRBV5-4	.	.	TGTGCCAGCAGCTTGGAGGAGGGCGGTGGCTACACCTTC	CASSLEEGGGYTF
TRBJ2-7	TRBV7-3	few	TRBD1	TGTGCCAGCAGCCTCCGGGACAGTCCCTACGAGCAGTACTTC	CASSLRDSPYEQYF
TRBJ2-5	TRBV9	.	.	TGTGCCAGCAGCGTAGGAGTAGAGACCCAGTACTTC	CASSVGVETQYF
TRBJ1-2	TRBV5-4	.	TRBD1	TGTGCCAGCAGCTTACAGACAGGGGGGAACTATGGCTACACCTTC	CASSLQTGGNYGYTF
TRBJ2-7	TRBV29-1	many	TRBD1	TGCAGCGTTGAAGCTGGGACAGGGGGCGGCGAGCAGTACTTC	CSVEAGTGGGEQYF
TRBJ2-3	TRBV9	few	TRBD2	TGTGCCAGCAGCGCCCTAGCGGGAGTCGGCACAGATACGCAGTATTTT	CASSALAGVGTDTQYF
TRBJ2-5	TRBV4-1	.	.	TGCGCCAGCAGCCGGGCCTTACAAGAGACCCAGTACTTC	CASSRALQETQYF
TRBJ1-5	TRBV29-1	few	TRBD1	TGCAGCGTTGACAGGGGGCAGGGTCAGCCCCAGCATTTT	CSVDRGQGQPQHF
TRBJ1-2	TRBV2	once	TRBD1	TGTGCCAGCAGGAGACAGGGGGCGGAAGGCTACACCTTC	CASRRQGAEGYTF
TRBJ2-1	TRBV7-2	.	.	TGTGCCAGCAGCTTAGGGCAGGTTGAGCAGTTCTTC	CASSLGQVEQFF
TRBJ2-1	TRBV30	.	TRBD2	TGTGCCTGGAGGCGGACTAGCGGTTGGCAGTTCTTC	CAWRRTSGWQFF
TRBJ1-1	TRBV27	.	.	TGTGCCAGCAGCGCGCGGTTATCCATGAACACTGAAGCTTTCTTT	CASSARLSMNTEAFF
TRBJ2-3	TRBV29-1	.	.	TGCAGCGTTGAAGCTCTTACTTCTAGCACAGATACGCAGTATTTT	CSVEALTSSTDTQYF
TRBJ1-1	TRBV4-2	.	.	TGTGCCAGCAGCCAAGGACGGGGATACACTGAAGCTTTCTTT	CASSQGRGYTEAFF
TRBJ2-1	TRBV14	.	TRBD2	TGTGCCAGCAGCCATTCGAGGCTAGCGGTATCCTACAATGAGCAGTTCTTC	CASSHSRLAVSYNEQFF
TRBJ2-1	TRBV7-8	few	.	TGTGCCAGCAGCTTAACCTGGGGTGAGCAGTTCTTC	CASSLTWGEQFF
TRBJ2-7	TRBV7-9	few	.	TGTGCCAGCAGCTTACACGGGCCCGCTGAGGCCTACGAGCAGTACTTC	CASSLHGPAEAYEQYF
TRBJ1-1	TRBV28	many	TRBD1	TGTGCCAGTAAGGGACGTCGACAGGGTAAGGTCCCTGAAGCTTTCTTT	CASKGRRQGKVPEAFF
TRBJ2-3	TRBV27	.	TRBD2	TGTGCCAGCAGCTCTCTAGCGGGGGGGTCAGATACGCAGTATTTT	CASSSLAGGSDTQYF
TRBJ2-7	TRBV27	.	TRBD2	TGTGCCAGCAGTTTACAAGCGAGCGGGGGCGGATACGAGCAGTACTTC	CASSLQASGGGYEQYF
TRBJ2-7	TRBV18	.	.	TGTGCCAGCTCACCAGTCCAGGGGACCTACGAGCAGTACTTC	CASSPVQGTYEQYF
TRBJ2-3	TRBV30	.	TRBD2	TGTGCCTGGAGTTTTTCCTGGACTAGCGGGAGGACGGATACGCAGTATTTT	CAWSFSWTSGRTDTQYF
TRBJ2-7	TRBV29-1	few	.	TGCAGCGTTGATGATCAGAGGGAGCAGTACTTC	CSVDDQREQYF
TRBJ1-1	TRBV5-1	.	.	TGCGCCAGCAGCGCGGACGTCGGTCGTAGTGCTTTCTTT	CASSADVGRSAFF
TRBJ1-2	TRBV6-6	.	TRBD1	TGTGCCAGCAGCCCGGGACAGGCCGGGGGCTACACCTTC	CASSPGQAGGYTF
TRBJ1-5	TRBV5-6	few	TRBD1	TGTGCCAGCAGCCGGGACAGGGGGTTTTATAGCAATCAGCCCCAGCATTTT	CASSRDRGFYSNQPQHF
TRBJ1-4	TRBV23-1	.	TRBD1	TGCGCCAGCAGTCAAACCACCACTGGACAGGGGGCGTTAACTAATGAAAAACTGTTTTTT	CASSQTTTGQGALTNEKLFF
TRBJ2-3	TRBV7-9	few	.	TGTGCCAGCAGCTTGTCAGGCGCGGCGATGGTTTTT	CASSLSGAAMVF
TRBJ2-7	TRBV19	.	.	TGTGCCAGTAGTATCGAGACAGGATTCTCCTACGAGCAGTACTTC	CASSIETGFSYEQYF
TRBJ1-5	TRBV2	few	TRBD1	TGTGCCAGCAACAGACAGGGATACAATCAGCCCCAGCATTTT	CASNRQGYNQPQHF
TRBJ1-1	TRBV30	.	.	TGTGCCTGGATCCAAGGACGGCCGAACACTGAAGCTTTCTTT	CAWIQGRPNTEAFF
TRBJ2-7	TRBV2	.	.	TGTGCCAGCACAACCGAAGGGAGACATCACTCCTACGAGCAGTACTTC	CASTTEGRHHSYEQYF
TRBJ2-1	TRBV2	.	TRBD1	TGTGCCAGCAGGAATGGTGGCCCGGGACAGGGGGCGAACAATGAGCAGTTCTTC	CASRNGGPGQGANNEQFF
TRBJ2-1	TRBV15	few	TRBD1	TGTGCCACCAGCGTAGACAGGGGTCAGTGGAATGAGCAGTTCTTC	CATSVDRGQWNEQFF
TRBJ1-5	TRBV2	.	.	TGTGCCAGCAGTGACCAGGGACTACAGCCCCAGCATTTT	CASSDQGLQPQHF
TRBJ2-5	TRBV6-5	few	.	TGTGCCACCCACGTGGGAGAGACCCAGTACTTC	CATHVGETQYF
TRBJ1-1	TRBV6-5	.	.	TGTGCCAGCAGTTGGCCAGGGGCACGTACTGAAGCTTTCTTT	CASSWPGARTEAFF
TRBJ2-7	TRBV9	few	TRBD1	TGTGCCAGCAGCGCCGGTACCGGGACAGGAAGTTACGAGCAGTACTTC	CASSAGTGTGSYEQYF
TRBJ1-3	TRBV29-1	.	.	TGCAGCGTTGTACCTGGCGAGACAAACACCATATATTTT	CSVVPGETNTIYF
TRBJ2-7	TRBV5-1	few	.	TGCGCCAGCAGCTTGGTGGTTCAACCCTACGAGCAGTACTTC	CASSLVVQPYEQYF
TRBJ2-2	TRBV30	few	.	TGTGCCTGGAGTGGTGTCGTTAACACCGGGGAGCTGTTTTTT	CAWSGVVNTGELFF
TRBJ1-1	TRBV29-1	.	.	TGCAGCGTTGAAGTTGTTAGGGGTGAAGCTTTCTTT	CSVEVVRGEAFF
TRBJ2-7	TRBV6-5	.	TRBD1	TGTGCCAGCAGTTCCCACCGGGACAGGGACGAGCAGTACTTC	CASSSHRDRDEQYF
TRBJ1-4	TRBV6-1	few	.	TGTGCCAGCAGTGAAGGGGGCGGAGGTGAAAAACTGTTTTTT	CASSEGGGGEKLFF
TRBJ2-3	TRBV25-1	.	.	TGTGCCAGCAGTGAATGGTCGGGTACAGATACGCAGTATTTT	CASSEWSGTDTQYF
TRBJ2-7	TRBV9	.	TRBD1	TGTGCCAGCAGCGCAGGCAGGACAGGGTTATACGAGCAGTACTTC	CASSAGRTGLYEQYF
TRBJ2-7	TRBV7-2	.	.	TGTGCCAGCAGCTTAGAGCCCCTGTCCTACGAGCAGTACTTC	CASSLEPLSYEQYF
TRBJ1-5	TRBV18	few	TRBD1	TGTGCCAGCTCCCAGGGACAGGGCGGCCAGCCCCAGCATTTT	CASSQGQGGQPQHF
TRBJ2-3	TRBV19	few	.	TGTGCCAGTAGTTTTCCCAGAGATACGCAGTATTTT	CASSFPRDTQYF
TRBJ1-5	TRBV30	.	.	TGTGCCTGGAGTGTTGGTCAGATTAATCAGCCCCAGCATTTT	CAWSVGQINQPQHF
TRBJ2-5	TRBV7-9	.	.	TGTGCCAGCAGCTGGACCCAAGAGACCCAGTACTTC	CASSWTQETQYF